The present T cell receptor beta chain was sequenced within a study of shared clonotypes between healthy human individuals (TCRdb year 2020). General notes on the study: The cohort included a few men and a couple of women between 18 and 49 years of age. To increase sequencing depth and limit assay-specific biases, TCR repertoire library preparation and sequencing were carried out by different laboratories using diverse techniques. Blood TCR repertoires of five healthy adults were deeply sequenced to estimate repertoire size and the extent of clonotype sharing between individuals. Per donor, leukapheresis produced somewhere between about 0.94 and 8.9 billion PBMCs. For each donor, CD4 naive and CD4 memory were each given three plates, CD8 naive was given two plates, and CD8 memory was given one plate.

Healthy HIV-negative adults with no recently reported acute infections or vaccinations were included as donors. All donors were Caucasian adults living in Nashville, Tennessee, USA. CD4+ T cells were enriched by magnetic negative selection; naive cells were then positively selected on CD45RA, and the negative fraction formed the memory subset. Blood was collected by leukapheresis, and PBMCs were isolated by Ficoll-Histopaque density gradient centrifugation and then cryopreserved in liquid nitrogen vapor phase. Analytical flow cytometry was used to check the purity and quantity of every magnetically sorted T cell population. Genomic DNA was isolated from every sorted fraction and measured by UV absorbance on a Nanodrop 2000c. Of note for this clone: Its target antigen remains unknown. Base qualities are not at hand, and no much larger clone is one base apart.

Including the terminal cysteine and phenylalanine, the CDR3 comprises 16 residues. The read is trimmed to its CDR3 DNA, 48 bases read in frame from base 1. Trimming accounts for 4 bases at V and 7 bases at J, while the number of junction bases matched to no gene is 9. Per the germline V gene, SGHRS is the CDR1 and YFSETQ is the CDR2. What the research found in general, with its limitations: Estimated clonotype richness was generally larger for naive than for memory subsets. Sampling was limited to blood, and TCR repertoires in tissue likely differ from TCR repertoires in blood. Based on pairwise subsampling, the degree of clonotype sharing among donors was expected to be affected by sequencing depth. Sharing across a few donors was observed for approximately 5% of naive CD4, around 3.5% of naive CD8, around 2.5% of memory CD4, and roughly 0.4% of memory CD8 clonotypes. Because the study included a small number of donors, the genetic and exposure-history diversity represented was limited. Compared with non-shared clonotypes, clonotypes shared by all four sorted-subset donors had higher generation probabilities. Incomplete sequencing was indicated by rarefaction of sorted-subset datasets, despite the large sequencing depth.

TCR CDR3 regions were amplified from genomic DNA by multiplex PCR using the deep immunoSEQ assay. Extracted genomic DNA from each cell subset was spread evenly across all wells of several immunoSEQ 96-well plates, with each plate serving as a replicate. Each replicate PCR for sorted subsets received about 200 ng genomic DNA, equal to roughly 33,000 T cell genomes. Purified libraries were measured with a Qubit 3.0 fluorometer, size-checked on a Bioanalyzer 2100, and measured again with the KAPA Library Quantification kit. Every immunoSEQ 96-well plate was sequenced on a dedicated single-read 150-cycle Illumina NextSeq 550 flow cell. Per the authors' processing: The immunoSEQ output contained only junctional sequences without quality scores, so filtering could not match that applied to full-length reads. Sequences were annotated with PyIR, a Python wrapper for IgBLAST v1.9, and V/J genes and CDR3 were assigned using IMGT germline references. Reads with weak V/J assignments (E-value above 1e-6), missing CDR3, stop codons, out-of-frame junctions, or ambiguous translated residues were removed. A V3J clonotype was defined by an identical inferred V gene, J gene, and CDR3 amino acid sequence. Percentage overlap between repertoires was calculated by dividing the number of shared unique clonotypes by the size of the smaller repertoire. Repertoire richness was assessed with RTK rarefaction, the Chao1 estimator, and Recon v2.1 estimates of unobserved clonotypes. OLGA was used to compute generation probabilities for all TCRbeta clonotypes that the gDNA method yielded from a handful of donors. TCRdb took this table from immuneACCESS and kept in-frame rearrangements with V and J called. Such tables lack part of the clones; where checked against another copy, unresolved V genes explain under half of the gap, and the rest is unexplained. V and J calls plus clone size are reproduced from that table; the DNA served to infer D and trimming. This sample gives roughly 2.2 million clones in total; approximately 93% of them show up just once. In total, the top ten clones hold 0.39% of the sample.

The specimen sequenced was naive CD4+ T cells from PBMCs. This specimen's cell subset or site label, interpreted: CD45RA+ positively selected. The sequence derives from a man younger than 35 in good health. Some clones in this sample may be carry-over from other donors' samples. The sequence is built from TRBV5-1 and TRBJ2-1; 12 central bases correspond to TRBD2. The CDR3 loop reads CASSTPGLAGQNEQFF. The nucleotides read TGCGCCAGCAGCACACCGGGACTAGCGGGTCAAAATGAGCAGTTCTTC. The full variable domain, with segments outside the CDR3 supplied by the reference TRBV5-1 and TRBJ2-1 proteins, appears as KAGVTQTPRYLIKTRGQQVTLSCSPISGHRSVSWYQQTPGQGLQFLFEYFSETQRNKGNFPGRFSGRQFSNSRSEMNVSTLELGDSALYLCASSTPGLAGQNEQFFGPGTRLTVL.